The 29 T cell receptor beta chains presented below share a single source sample, sequenced in a study of post-analysis software for immune sequencing data. The study, taken as a whole, reports: In patients, TRBV5-6, TRBV5-1 and TRBV20-1 belonged to five TRBV segments found more frequently than in controls.

No antigen has been assigned to these receptors. Prepared TCR beta cDNA libraries contained unique molecular identifiers. Each CDR3 protein gets one entry after TCRdb re-called the PCR reads with MiXCR. The sample contains some 240,000 distinct CDR3 sequences, approximately 34% of which appear only once. Sequenced sample: blood. The receptors shown here come from a girl between 5 and 17 years old with multiple sclerosis.

This clonotype came up many times. The chain employs TRBV5-6 and TRBJ2-2; 9 bases agree with TRBD2. The CDR3 totals 18 residues. The V and J ends lost 3 bases and 6 bases, in that order; junction bases with no gene match: 15. CDR1 is SGHDT, CDR2 YYEEEE, per germline. The CDR3, as DNA: TGTGCCAGCAGCTCGAGGCGGGCTAGCGGGATAGTGGCCGGGGAGCTGTTTTTT. As protein: CASSSRRASGIVAGELFF. The variable domain in full, completed from reference TRBV5-6 and TRBJ2-2, reads DAGVTQSPTHLIKTRGQQVTLRCSPKSGHDTVSWYQQALGQGPQFIFQYYEEEERQRGNFPDRFSGHQFPNYSSELNVNALLLGDSALYLCASSSRRASGIVAGELFFGEGSRLTVL.

This clonotype appeared a few times. A much larger clone differs by one base, so this may be a read error. The V gene is TRBV29-1, the J gene TRBJ2-3; 13 bases agree with TRBD2. V lost 4 bases, J lost 5 bases, and 3 bases stayed unmatched. The V gene's germline CDR1 is SQVTM and CDR2 ANQGSEA. The CDR3 is 14 amino acids. This chain's CDR3 is CSVGTSGRGDTQYF. The CDR3 DNA reads as TGCAGCGTTGGGACTAGCGGGAGAGGAGATACGCAGTATTTT.

The rearrangement joins TRBV27 to TRBJ2-5; D perhaps matches TRBD2 (7 bases). In germline, CDR1 is MNHEY, CDR2 SMNVEV (reference sequence). The germline V and J ends were trimmed by 5 bases and 11 bases, with 21 bases remaining between them. The CDR3 runs 14 residues. This chain's CDR3 is CASSLHLTGREQYF. The CDR3 DNA sequence: TGTGCCAGCAGTCTCCATCTTACAGGGAGGGAGCAGTACTTC.

This clonotype was counted ten times or more. The rearrangement joins TRBV7-2 to TRBJ1-6; no definite D call. CDR3 length: 18 residues. Germline CDR1 SGHTA, CDR2 FQGNSA. V was shortened by 1 base and J by 0 bases, with 13 bases between the two germline ends. CDR3 nucleotide sequence: TGTGCCAGCAGCTTAGACAGCTTCACTAGCTCCTATAATTCACCCCTCCACTTT. Protein product: CASSLDSFTSSYNSPLHF.

There are many counts of this clonotype. The rearrangement uses TRBV15 and TRBJ1-1; D uncertain. The V gene's germline CDR1 is LNHNV and CDR2 YYDKDF (reference sequence). The germline V and J ends were trimmed by 8 bases and 1 base, with 14 bases remaining between them. This CDR3 spans 14 amino acids. This chain's CDR3 is CATGSEFRNTEAFF. The CDR3 DNA reads TGTGCCACCGGATCGGAGTTTAGGAACACTGAAGCTTTCTTT.

The chain joins TRBV20-1 to TRBJ2-3; 7 positions match TRBD2. This CDR3 contains 15 residues. CDR1 DFQATT and CDR2 SNEGSKA come from the germline V gene (reference sequence). Trimming cost V 5 bases and J 3 bases; bases outside gene matches: 11. CDR3 in DNA: TGCAGTGCTGGAAGGGTGGCTAGCGGAACAGATACGCAGTATTTT. It yields the protein CSAGRVASGTDTQYF.

The sample holds a few counts of this clonotype. The rearrangement joins TRBV2 to TRBJ1-4; D may be TRBD1 (5 bases). Trimming took off 7 bases at V and 3 bases at J, with 15 bases between the two ends. The V gene's germline CDR1 is SNHLY and CDR2 FYNNEI. The CDR3 spans 15 residues. Here the CDR3 reads CASTRPGWANEKLFF. The CDR3 DNA follows: TGTGCCAGCACTAGACCAGGGTGGGCTAATGAAAAACTGTTTTTT.

This chain uses TRBV7-7 with TRBJ2-3; D unresolved. Per germline, CDR1 SSHAT and CDR2 FNYEAQ (reference sequence). The CDR3 contains 15 residues. V lost 5 bases and J 4 bases, leaving 16 bases between the germline ends. CDR3 DNA: TGTGCCAGCAGCGCCTCCCTTGGTTCGTCAGATACGCAGTATTTT. Protein product: CASSASLGSSDTQYF.

The V and J genes are TRBV5-1 and TRBJ2-7; 8 nucleotides line up with TRBD2. Germline V lookup: CDR1 SGHRS, CDR2 YFSETQ. This CDR3 is built from 15 residues. V shed 0 bases and J 2 bases; nucleotides not matched to a gene: 4. For the CDR3, the DNA is TGCGCCAGCAGCTTGGAACTAGCGGAAACCTACGAGCAGTACTTC. Protein sequence: CASSLELAETYEQYF.

This clonotype was counted at least ten times. The chain joins TRBV5-1 to TRBJ2-1; D is unclear. The germline gives CDR1 SGHRS, CDR2 YFSETQ. Trimming pared 6 bases from V and 0 bases from J, leaving 10 bases between. The CDR3 totals 14 residues. As DNA, the CDR3 is TGCGCCAGCAATACGGGTAGCTCCTACAATGAGCAGTTCTTC. This codes for CASNTGSSYNEQFF. The whole variable domain, remainder taken from reference TRBV5-1 and TRBJ2-1, is KAGVTQTPRYLIKTRGQQVTLSCSPISGHRSVSWYQQTPGQGLQFLFEYFSETQRNKGNFPGRFSGRQFSNSRSEMNVSTLELGDSALYLCASNTGSSYNEQFFGPGTRLTVL.

The CDR3 here is CSARPRVDETQYF. CDR3 nucleotides: TGCAGTGCCCGGCCGCGGGTGGACGAGACCCAGTACTTC. The gene calls are TRBV29-1 and TRBJ2-5; tentative D call: TRBD2 (5 bases). The CDR3 has 13 residues. CDR1 is SQVTM, CDR2 ANQGSEA, per germline.

This chain links TRBV12-3 or TRBV12-4 with TRBJ2-1, with 10 bases that match TRBD2. This CDR3 contains 14 residues. J was trimmed by 3 bases and V by 6 bases; bases with no gene match: 2. The CDR3 DNA is TGTGCCAGCAGGAAGCGGGAGGGCTACAATGAGCAGTTCTTC. Protein sequence: CASRKREGYNEQFF.

Note on this clonotype: A read error may produce the germline difference seen at one junction end. The chain has TRBV6-6 and TRBJ1-5; D is possibly TRBD1 (6 bases). CDR3 length: 14 residues. Germline V lookup: CDR1 MNHNY, CDR2 SVGAGI (reference sequence). CDR3 in amino acids: CVSSYSGENQPQHF. The CDR3 region has the DNA TGTGTCAGCAGTTACTCAGGGGAAAATCAGCCCCAGCATTTT.

This chain links TRBV7-9 with TRBJ1-6; D remains unclear. Trimming pared 1 base from V and 10 bases from J, leaving 8 bases between. This CDR3 is built from 13 residues. The germline CDR1 and CDR2 sequences are SEHNR and FQNEAQ (reference sequence). The CDR3 reads CASSLGRQSPLHF. CDR3 in DNA: TGTGCCAGCAGCTTAGGACGTCAGTCACCCCTCCACTTT.

J is TRBJ1-4 and V is TRBV20-1; 10 bases match TRBD1. Germline CDR1 and CDR2: DFQATT and SNEGSKA (reference sequence). V gave up 0 bases and J gave up 7 bases; unmatched junction bases: 14. This CDR3 region has 18 residues. This chain's CDR3 is CSARDDGGQGERGEKLFF. For the CDR3, the DNA is TGCAGTGCTAGAGATGATGGCGGACAGGGGGAGCGTGGTGAAAAACTGTTTTTT.

This clonotype appeared a few times. The chain links TRBV11-3 to TRBJ2-7, with TRBD2 as a possible D gene (5 bases). V gave up 5 bases and J gave up 7 bases, with 15 bases separating them. This CDR3 spans 13 amino acids. Germline V gives CDR1 SGHNT, CDR2 YENEEA. CDR3 in DNA: TGTGCCAGCAGCCGGATTAACGGGATAGAGCAGTACTTC. This translates into CASSRINGIEQYF.

This clonotype has at least ten counts. V usage is TRBV5-1 and J usage is TRBJ2-6; no definite D call. The CDR3 has 17 residues. Germline CDR1 SGHRS, CDR2 YFSETQ. The V and J ends lost 1 base and 0 bases respectively, with 11 bases between them. The CDR3 bases are TGCGCCAGCAGCTTGTACTCCGGAACCTCTGGGGCCAACGTCCTGACTTTC. It encodes CASSLYSGTSGANVLTF.

This clonotype was detected only a few times. Since a much larger clone is just one base distant, this may be a read error. The V call is TRBV7-6, the J call TRBJ1-2, with TRBD1 matching 7 bases. The CDR3 contains 13 residues. CDR1 SGHVS and CDR2 FNYEAQ come from the germline V gene. The CDR3 loop is CAGSSQGVGGYTF. The DNA for the CDR3 is TGTGCCGGCAGCTCTCAGGGGGTCGGAGGCTACACCTTC.

For the CDR3, the DNA is TGCAGTGCTAGACAGGGACTAGGCAAGAACAATGAGCAGTTCTTC. The encoded protein is CSARQGLGKNNEQFF. The V and J genes are TRBV20-1 and TRBJ2-1; 8 nucleotides line up with TRBD2. This CDR3 is built from 15 residues. V was clipped by 2 bases and J by 5 bases; unmatched bases: 8. The V gene's germline CDR1 is DFQATT and CDR2 SNEGSKA (reference sequence).

This clonotype was recorded a few times. A junction boundary mismatches the germline segment, possibly from a read error. The V and J genes are TRBV3-1 and TRBJ1-2; no clear D. The CDR3 length is 16 residues. The germline CDR1 and CDR2 sequences are LGHDT and YNNKEL (reference sequence). CDR3 DNA: TGTGCCAGCAGCCCCGGGATAAGAATACCTAACTATGGCCACACCTTC. This sequence encodes CASSPGIRIPNYGHTF.

This clonotype was seen a few times. This chain joins TRBV6-2 or TRBV6-3 and TRBJ2-4, with TRBD2 identical over 9 bases. Germline values: CDR1 MNHEY, CDR2 SVGEGT. This CDR3 contains 16 residues. Trimming took 2 bases from V and 2 from J; bases not matched to a gene: 4. The CDR3 protein is CASSYAREGPKNIQYF. CDR3 coding DNA: TGTGCCAGCAGTTACGCGCGGGAGGGACCCAAAAACATTCAGTACTTC.

With regard to this clonotype: The junction departs from germline at one end; a sequencing error may be responsible. The rearrangement uses TRBV12-3 or TRBV12-4 and TRBJ2-3, with 9 bases matching TRBD2. The CDR3 extends over 16 amino acids. The CDR3 is CASRQLAGEVGDTEYF. As DNA, the CDR3 is TGTGCCAGCAGGCAATTAGCGGGAGAGGTCGGAGATACGGAGTATTTT.

This clonotype was observed many times. The CDR3 is CASSEVWGEQFF. The CDR3 DNA reads as TGTGCCAGCAGTGAAGTGTGGGGAGAGCAGTTCTTC. The chain uses TRBV6-1 and TRBJ2-1; D is ambiguous. The CDR3 totals 12 residues. Trimming took off 1 base at V and 10 bases at J, with 8 bases between the two ends. Germline CDR1 MNHNS, CDR2 SASEGT.

On this clonotype: A much larger clone sits a single nucleotide away, making a read error possible. The J gene is TRBJ2-1, the V gene TRBV27; no clear D. The CDR3 contains 11 residues. CDR1 is MNHEY and CDR2 is SMNVEV in the germline V gene (reference sequence). CDR3 sequence: CAGSSDNEQFF. As DNA, the CDR3 is TGTGCCGGCAGTTCAGACAATGAGCAGTTCTTC.

This clonotype showed up many times. The chain recombines TRBV11-2 with TRBJ2-1; D not certain. This CDR3 region has 17 residues. V dropped 4 bases and J dropped 2 bases, with 18 bases sitting between them. Germline V lookup: CDR1 SGHAT, CDR2 FQNNGV. The CDR3 here is CASSSAVHPRAYNEQFF. The DNA of the CDR3 is TGTGCCAGCAGCTCAGCCGTACACCCAAGGGCCTACAATGAGCAGTTCTTC.

This chain uses TRBV11-2 with TRBJ1-1, with 8 positions matching TRBD1. The length of the CDR3 is 18 residues. Germline CDR1 reads SGHAT; CDR2 reads FQNNGV. The V and J ends lost 5 bases and 0 bases, in that order; junction bases with no gene match: 14. DNA for the CDR3: TGTGCCAGCAGCCCCGGGACAGGCGCCACCCCCCTGAACACTGAAGCTTTCTTT. Translation: CASSPGTGATPLNTEAFF.

This clonotype was seen ten or more times. V usage is TRBV12-3 or TRBV12-4 and J usage is TRBJ2-3; D is undetermined. This CDR3 has 14 amino acids. The V end was cut by 11 bases, the J end by 0 bases, with 15 bases between. CDR3 in amino acids: CAFKVDPSTDTQYF. CDR3 DNA sequence: TGTGCCTTCAAGGTCGACCCTAGCACAGATACGCAGTATTTT.

This clonotype came up many times. The chain uses TRBV28 and TRBJ2-5, with D perhaps TRBD2 (5 bases). This CDR3 spans 14 amino acids. V lost 3 bases and J lost 4, with 12 bases in between. Germline V gives CDR1 MDHEN, CDR2 SYDVKM. The CDR3 sequence is CASSLAGELETQYF. The CDR3 DNA reads TGTGCCAGCAGTTTGGCCGGGGAGTTAGAGACCCAGTACTTC. Full variable domain (remainder filled in from reference TRBV28 and TRBJ2-5): DVKVTQSSRYLVKRTGEKVFLECVQDMDHENMFWYRQDPGLGLRLIYFSYDVKMKEKGDIPEGYSVSREKKERFSLILESASTNQTSMYLCASSLAGELETQYFGPGTRLLVL.

In regard to this clonotype: A much more abundant neighbour one base away suggests this may be a read error. The gene calls are TRBV7-3 and TRBJ2-1; D tentatively fits TRBD1 or TRBD2 (5 bases each). This CDR3 comprises 15 residues. Germline V lookup: CDR1 SGHTA, CDR2 FQGTGA. The CDR3 DNA sequence: TGTGTCAGCAGCTTAGGGACGGGATCGGGAAATGAGCAGTTCTTC. Translating gives CVSSLGTGSGNEQFF.